These 8 T cell receptor beta chains originate from one sample sequenced in a study of T cell repertoires in cytomegalovirus infection. Which antigens these TCRs recognize remains unknown. TCRdb called the reads again in MiXCR, with one record for every CDR3 protein. Among around 540,000 distinct CDR3 sequences, 33% were seen once, and the ten largest hold around a sixth. Here the sequenced sample was cultured PBMCs, taken from culture after CMV antigen stimulation. Receptors were obtained from a human donor in good health (CMV status not recorded). Some clones in this sample may be carry-over from other donors' samples.

This clonotype was counted at least ten times. The chain has TRBV6-6 and TRBJ1-5; a weak D match, TRBD1 (6 bases). CDR3 length equals 15 residues. V lost 3 bases and J 6 bases, leaving 15 bases between the germline ends. Germline CDR1 MNHNY, CDR2 SVGAGI (reference sequence). The CDR3 region has the DNA TGTGCCAGCAGTTATCGGGGGGGCGGCAGTCAGCCCCAGCATTTT. This codes for CASSYRGGGSQPQHF.

In its sample, this clonotype was seen once. Lacking the conserved final phenylalanine or tryptophan, this CDR3 likely reflects a read error. The chain joins TRBV11-3 to TRBJ2-2; D possibly corresponds to TRBD2 (5 bases). CDR1 and CDR2 (germline): SGHNT, YENEEA. Trimming removed 5 bases from V and 3 bases from J, with 16 bases in between. The CDR3 covers 16 residues. The CDR3 spells CASSTRASGDTGELFS. The CDR3 nucleotides are TGTGCCAGCAGCACTAGGGCCAGTGGGGACACCGGGGAGCTGTTTTCT.

The chain links TRBV9 to TRBJ2-1; 11 positions match TRBD2. J lost 1 base, V lost 1 base, and 1 base had no gene match. The length of the CDR3 is 16 residues. Germline CDR1 and CDR2: SGDLS and YYNGEE. The CDR3: CASSVLAGGSYNEQFF. The DNA for the CDR3 is TGTGCCAGCAGCGTATTAGCGGGAGGGTCCTACAATGAGCAGTTCTTC.

The chain combines TRBV6-5 with TRBJ1-2; D is possibly TRBD1 (6 bases). Germline values: CDR1 MNHEY, CDR2 SVGAGI. The CDR3 spans 15 residues. V lost 2 bases to trimming and J lost 8 bases, with 18 bases between them. CDR3 residues: CASSYGWRAGEGYTF. The CDR3 coding sequence is TGTGCCAGCAGTTACGGTTGGCGGGCAGGGGAGGGCTACACCTTC.

There are a few counts of this clonotype. The gene calls are TRBV12-3 or TRBV12-4 and TRBJ2-3; 14 bases line up with TRBD2. Trimming cost V 5 bases and J 5 bases; bases outside gene matches: 12. CDR3 length: 18 amino acids. The CDR3, as DNA: TGTGCCAGCAGTAGCCCGGGACTAGCGGGAGCCGGGGGAGATACGCAGTATTTT. Its translation is CASSSPGLAGAGGDTQYF.

The chain combines TRBV14 with TRBJ2-7; 8 bases are shared with TRBD1. With 3 bases clipped from V and 4 bases from J, the junction kept 26 bases outside the gene matches. This CDR3 has 21 residues. Germline values: CDR1 SGHDN, CDR2 FVKESK. The CDR3 DNA is TGTGCCAGCAGCCAGACTATTCATCAGTGGGGCTCGACAGGGGAAAAATACGAGCAGTACTTC. It codes for CASSQTIHQWGSTGEKYEQYF. The full variable domain, with the rest looked up from reference TRBV14 and TRBJ2-7, is EAGVTQFPSHSVIEKGQTVTLRCDPISGHDNLYWYRRVMGKEIKFLLHFVKESKQDESGMPNNRFLAERTGGTYSTLKVQPAELEDSGVYFCASSQTIHQWGSTGEKYEQYFGPGTRLTVT.

This clonotype was detected ten times or more. V is TRBV7-8 and J is TRBJ1-1, with a tentative D call TRBD1 (5 bases). Trimming took off 1 base at V and 5 bases at J, with 17 bases between the two ends. Germline CDR1 reads SGHVS; CDR2 reads FQNEAQ. The CDR3 contains 16 residues. CDR3 loop: CASSLEIPGWRTEAFF. The CDR3 DNA sequence: TGTGCCAGCAGCTTAGAAATTCCAGGGTGGAGGACTGAAGCTTTCTTT.

This clonotype was seen a handful of times. The V gene is TRBV7-2, the J gene TRBJ1-1; no reliable D call. This CDR3 has 14 residues. V was shortened by 5 bases and J by 1 base, with 11 bases between the two germline ends. The germline gives CDR1 SGHTA, CDR2 FQGNSA. Written as DNA, the CDR3 is TGTGCCAGCAGCCCTCGGGCCCCGAACACTGAAGCTTTCTTT. Translated: CASSPRAPNTEAFF. The full variable domain, with the rest looked up from reference TRBV7-2 and TRBJ1-1, is GAGVSQSPSNKVTEKGKDVELRCDPISGHTALYWYRQSLGQGLEFLIYFQGNSAPDKSGLPSDRFSAERTGGSVSTLTIQRTQQEDSAVYLCASSPRAPNTEAFFGQGTRLTVV.